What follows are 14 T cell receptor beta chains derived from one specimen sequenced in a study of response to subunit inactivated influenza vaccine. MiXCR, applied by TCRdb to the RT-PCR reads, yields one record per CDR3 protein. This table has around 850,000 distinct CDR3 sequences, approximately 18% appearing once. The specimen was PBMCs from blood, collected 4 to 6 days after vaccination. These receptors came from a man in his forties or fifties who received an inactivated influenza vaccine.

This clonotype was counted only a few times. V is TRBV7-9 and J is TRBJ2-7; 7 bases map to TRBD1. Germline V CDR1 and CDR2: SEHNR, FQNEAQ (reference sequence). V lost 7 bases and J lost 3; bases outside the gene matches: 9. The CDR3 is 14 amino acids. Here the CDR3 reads CASTLGQADYEQYF. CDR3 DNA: TGTGCCAGCACCCTAGGACAGGCCGACTACGAGCAGTACTTC.

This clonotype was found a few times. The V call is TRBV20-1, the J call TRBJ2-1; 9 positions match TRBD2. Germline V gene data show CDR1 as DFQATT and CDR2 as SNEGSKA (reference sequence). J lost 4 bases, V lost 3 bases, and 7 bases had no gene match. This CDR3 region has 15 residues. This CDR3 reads CSARFAGGPYNEQFF. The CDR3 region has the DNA TGCAGTGCTAGGTTTGCGGGGGGGCCTTACAATGAGCAGTTCTTC.

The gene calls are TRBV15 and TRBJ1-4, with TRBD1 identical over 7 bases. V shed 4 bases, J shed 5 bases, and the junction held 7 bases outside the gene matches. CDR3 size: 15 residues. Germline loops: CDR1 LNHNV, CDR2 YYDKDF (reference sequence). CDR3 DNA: TGTGCCACCAGCATCCCCGGGACAGAGAATGAAAAACTGTTTTTT. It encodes CATSIPGTENEKLFF.

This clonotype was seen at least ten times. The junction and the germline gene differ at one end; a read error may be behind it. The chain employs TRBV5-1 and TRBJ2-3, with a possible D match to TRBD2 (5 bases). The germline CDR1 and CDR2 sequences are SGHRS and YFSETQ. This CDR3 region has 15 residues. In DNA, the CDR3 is TGTGCCAGCAGCTTAGATAGGACTAGCACAGATACGCAGTATTTT. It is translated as CASSLDRTSTDTQYF.

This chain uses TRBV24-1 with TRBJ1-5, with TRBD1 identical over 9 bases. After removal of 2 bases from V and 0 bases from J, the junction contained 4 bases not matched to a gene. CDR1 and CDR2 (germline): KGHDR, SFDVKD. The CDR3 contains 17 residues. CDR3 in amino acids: CATSDSRTGDSNQPQHF. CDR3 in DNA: TGTGCCACCAGTGATTCGCGGACAGGGGATAGCAATCAGCCCCAGCATTTT.

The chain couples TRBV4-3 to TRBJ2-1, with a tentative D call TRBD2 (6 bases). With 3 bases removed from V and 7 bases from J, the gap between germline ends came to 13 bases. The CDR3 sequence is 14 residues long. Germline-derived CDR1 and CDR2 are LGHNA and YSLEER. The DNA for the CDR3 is TGCGCCAGCAGCCACTCTCTGGCGGGGAATGAGCAGTTCTTC. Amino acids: CASSHSLAGNEQFF.

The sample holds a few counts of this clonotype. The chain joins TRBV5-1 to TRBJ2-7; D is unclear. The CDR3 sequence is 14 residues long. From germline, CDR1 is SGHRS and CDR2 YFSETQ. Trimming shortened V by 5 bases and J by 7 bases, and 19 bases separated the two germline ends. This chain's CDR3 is CASRPDGHSLEQYF. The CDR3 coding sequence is TGCGCCAGCAGACCGGACGGGCATTCGTTAGAGCAGTACTTC.

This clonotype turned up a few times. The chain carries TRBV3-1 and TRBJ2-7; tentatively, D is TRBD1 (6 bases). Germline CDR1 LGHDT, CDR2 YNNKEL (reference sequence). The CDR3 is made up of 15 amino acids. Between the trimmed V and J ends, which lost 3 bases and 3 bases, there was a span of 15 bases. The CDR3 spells CASSQGTTKSYEQYF. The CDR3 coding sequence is TGTGCCAGCAGCCAGGGGACAACTAAGAGCTACGAGCAGTACTTC.

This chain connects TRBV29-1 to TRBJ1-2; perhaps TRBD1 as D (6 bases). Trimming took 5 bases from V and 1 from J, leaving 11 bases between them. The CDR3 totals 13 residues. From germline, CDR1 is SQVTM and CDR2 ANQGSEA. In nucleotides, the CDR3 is TGCAGCGTTCCTAGGACAGATAACTATGGCTACACCTTC. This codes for CSVPRTDNYGYTF. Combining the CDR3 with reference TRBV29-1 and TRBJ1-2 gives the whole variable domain SAVISQKPSRDICQRGTSLTIQCQVDSQVTMMFWYRQQPGQSLTLIATANQGSEATYESGFVIDKFPISRPNLTFSTLTVSNMSPEDSSIYLCSVPRTDNYGYTFGSGTRLTVV.

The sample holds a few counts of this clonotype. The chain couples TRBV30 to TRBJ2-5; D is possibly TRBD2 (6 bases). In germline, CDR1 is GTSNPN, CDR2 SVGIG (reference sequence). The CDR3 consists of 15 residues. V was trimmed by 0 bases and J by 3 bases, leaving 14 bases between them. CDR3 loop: CAWSVLPGTEETQYF. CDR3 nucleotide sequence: TGTGCCTGGAGTGTGCTCCCCGGGACTGAAGAGACCCAGTACTTC.

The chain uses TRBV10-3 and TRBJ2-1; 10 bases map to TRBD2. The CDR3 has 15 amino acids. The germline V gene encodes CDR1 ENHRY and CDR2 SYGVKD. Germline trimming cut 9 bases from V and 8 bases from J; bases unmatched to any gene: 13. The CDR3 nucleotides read TGTGCCATTTCCGACCTGCCTAGCGGGAGCCATGAGCAGTTCTTC. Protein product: CAISDLPSGSHEQFF.

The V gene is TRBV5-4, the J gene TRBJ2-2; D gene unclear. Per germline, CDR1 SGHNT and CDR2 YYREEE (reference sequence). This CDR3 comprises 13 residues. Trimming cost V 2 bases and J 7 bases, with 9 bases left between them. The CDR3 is CASSFIGVGELFF. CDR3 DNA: TGTGCCAGCAGCTTTATTGGGGTCGGGGAGCTGTTTTTT.

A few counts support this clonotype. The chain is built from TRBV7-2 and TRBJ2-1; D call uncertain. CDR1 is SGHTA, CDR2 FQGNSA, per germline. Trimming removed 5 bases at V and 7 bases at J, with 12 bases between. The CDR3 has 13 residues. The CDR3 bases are TGTGCCAGCAGCCCCAATACCATTAATGAGCAGTTCTTC. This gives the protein CASSPNTINEQFF.

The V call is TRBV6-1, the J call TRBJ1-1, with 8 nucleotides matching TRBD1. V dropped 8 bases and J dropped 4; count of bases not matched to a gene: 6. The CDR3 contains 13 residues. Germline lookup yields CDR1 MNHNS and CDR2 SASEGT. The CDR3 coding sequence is TGTGCCAGCCATAAGGACAGGGCCACTGAAGCTTTCTTT. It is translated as CASHKDRATEAFF.